The rows below give T cell receptor beta chains drawn from one sample of a study of blood T cells in healthy people across ages. TCRdb re-called the 5' RACE reads through MiXCR, storing one row per CDR3 protein. The profile covers over 600,000 distinct CDR3 sequences, with 46% appearing a single time and around 18% taken by the ten largest. Sequencing used blood. The receptors come from an elderly man in good health. Each CDR3 is given with its conserved first and last residue. A D gene is named only where the DNA matches it firmly. Rows give clone size only sometimes, using once, few, many, or a class for an expanded clone.

D gene: TRBD2; clone size: .; J gene: TRBJ2-2; V gene: TRBV12-3/TRBV12-4; CDR3 DNA: TGTGCCAGCAGTTTTTCTGCGGGAGTTCCCGGGGAGCTGTTTTTT; CDR3 protein: CASSFSAGVPGELFF
D gene: TRBD2; clone size: many; J gene: TRBJ2-1; V gene: TRBV15; CDR3 DNA: TGTGCCACCAGCCCCCCGGGACTAGGTGACTATGAGCAGTTCTTC; CDR3 protein: CATSPPGLGDYEQFF
D gene: TRBD1; clone size: few; J gene: TRBJ2-5; V gene: TRBV20-1; CDR3 DNA: TGCAGTGCTACTCCCCGGACAGGGCCAGAGACCCAGTACTTC; CDR3 protein: CSATPRTGPETQYF
D gene: .; clone size: .; J gene: TRBJ2-3; V gene: TRBV7-3; CDR3 DNA: TGTGCCAGCAGCTACCAGACTAGCACAGATACGCAGTATTTT; CDR3 protein: CASSYQTSTDTQYF
D gene: TRBD2; clone size: .; J gene: TRBJ2-5; V gene: TRBV11-3; CDR3 DNA: TGTGCCAGCAGCTTATACAACGTAGCGGGGACAAATGAGCAGTACTTC; CDR3 protein: CASSLYNVAGTNEQYF
D gene: .; clone size: .; J gene: TRBJ2-7; V gene: TRBV19; CDR3 DNA: TGTGCCAGTAGTCCAGGGGCCTTTATCTACGAGCAGTACTTC; CDR3 protein: CASSPGAFIYEQYF
D gene: .; clone size: .; J gene: TRBJ1-2; V gene: TRBV12-3/TRBV12-4; CDR3 DNA: TGTGCCAGCAGTACGACAGCGGAGGGCTACACCTTC; CDR3 protein: CASSTTAEGYTF
D gene: TRBD1; clone size: few; J gene: TRBJ1-6; V gene: TRBV20-1; CDR3 DNA: TGCAGTGCTAGAGATCAGGCAGGGGGTTGGGATTCACCCCTCCACTTT; CDR3 protein: CSARDQAGGWDSPLHF
D gene: TRBD2; clone size: .; J gene: TRBJ2-7; V gene: TRBV7-3; CDR3 DNA: TGTACCAGCAGCAAGGGACTAGCGCCGTTCTACGAGCAGTACTTC; CDR3 protein: CTSSKGLAPFYEQYF
D gene: TRBD1; clone size: many; J gene: TRBJ2-1; V gene: TRBV20-1; CDR3 DNA: TGCAGTGCTGGAGAAAGTGACAGGGATTCCTACAATGAGCAGTTCTTC; CDR3 protein: CSAGESDRDSYNEQFF
D gene: TRBD2; clone size: .; J gene: TRBJ2-5; V gene: TRBV14; CDR3 DNA: TGTGCCAGCAGCGACCTAGCGGGAGGAGGGAGACTCGATGAGCAGTACTTC; CDR3 protein: CASSDLAGGGRLDEQYF
D gene: TRBD2; clone size: .; J gene: TRBJ2-4; V gene: TRBV3-1; CDR3 DNA: TGTGCCAGCAACCACGGTAGCGGGAGAAACATTCAGTACTTC; CDR3 protein: CASNHGSGRNIQYF
D gene: TRBD2; clone size: many; J gene: TRBJ2-5; V gene: TRBV7-3; CDR3 DNA: TGTGCCAGCAGCTTAACTAGCGGGACGGGGGAGACCCAGTACTTC; CDR3 protein: CASSLTSGTGETQYF
D gene: TRBD2; clone size: .; J gene: TRBJ2-2; V gene: TRBV7-2; CDR3 DNA: TGTGCCAGCAGCTCGGGACTAGCGGGGACCACCGGGGAGCTGTTTTTT; CDR3 protein: CASSSGLAGTTGELFF
D gene: .; clone size: .; J gene: TRBJ2-3; V gene: TRBV12-3/TRBV12-4; CDR3 DNA: TGTGCCAGCAGTTCGGGGGTTCACACAGATACGCAGTATTTT; CDR3 protein: CASSSGVHTDTQYF
D gene: .; clone size: .; J gene: TRBJ2-5; V gene: TRBV20-1; CDR3 DNA: TGCAGTGCTGGGACATCAGAGACCCAGTACTTC; CDR3 protein: CSAGTSETQYF
D gene: .; clone size: .; J gene: TRBJ1-1; V gene: TRBV7-3; CDR3 DNA: TGTGCCAGCAGCCTCTCGGACGGATTAAACACTGAAGCTTTCTTT; CDR3 protein: CASSLSDGLNTEAFF
D gene: .; clone size: few; J gene: TRBJ2-7; V gene: TRBV29-1; CDR3 DNA: TGCAGCGTTGTCGGCGGGGTCAACGAGCAGTACTTC; CDR3 protein: CSVVGGVNEQYF
D gene: .; clone size: .; J gene: TRBJ2-1; V gene: TRBV27; CDR3 DNA: TGTGCCAGCAGTTACTATCCGGACGAAACCTACGAGCAGTTCTTC; CDR3 protein: CASSYYPDETYEQFF
D gene: .; clone size: few; J gene: TRBJ2-7; V gene: TRBV4-3; CDR3 DNA: TGCGCCAGCAGCCAAGATTGGGACGGCCCCTACGAGCAGTACTTC; CDR3 protein: CASSQDWDGPYEQYF
D gene: TRBD2; clone size: .; J gene: TRBJ2-1; V gene: TRBV4-3; CDR3 DNA: TGCGCCAGCAGCCAAGGTTTAGTGGGAGGGTCCGATGAGCAGTTCTTC; CDR3 protein: CASSQGLVGGSDEQFF
D gene: .; clone size: .; J gene: TRBJ2-5; V gene: TRBV7-9; CDR3 DNA: TGTGCCAGCAGCCCGGGACTGCGCCGGGAGACCCAGTACTTC; CDR3 protein: CASSPGLRRETQYF
D gene: .; clone size: .; J gene: TRBJ2-1; V gene: TRBV7-2; CDR3 DNA: TGTGCCAGCAGCTATGGGACACACTTCAATGAGCAGTTCTTC; CDR3 protein: CASSYGTHFNEQFF
D gene: .; clone size: .; J gene: TRBJ2-1; V gene: TRBV10-3; CDR3 DNA: TGTGCCATCAGTGAGGGGGCTGGATCCAACTACAATGAGCAGTTCTTC; CDR3 protein: CAISEGAGSNYNEQFF
D gene: .; clone size: .; J gene: TRBJ2-5; V gene: TRBV10-3; CDR3 DNA: TGTGCCATCGCCCCTCGGGACCAAGAGGCCCAGTACTTC; CDR3 protein: CAIAPRDQEAQYF